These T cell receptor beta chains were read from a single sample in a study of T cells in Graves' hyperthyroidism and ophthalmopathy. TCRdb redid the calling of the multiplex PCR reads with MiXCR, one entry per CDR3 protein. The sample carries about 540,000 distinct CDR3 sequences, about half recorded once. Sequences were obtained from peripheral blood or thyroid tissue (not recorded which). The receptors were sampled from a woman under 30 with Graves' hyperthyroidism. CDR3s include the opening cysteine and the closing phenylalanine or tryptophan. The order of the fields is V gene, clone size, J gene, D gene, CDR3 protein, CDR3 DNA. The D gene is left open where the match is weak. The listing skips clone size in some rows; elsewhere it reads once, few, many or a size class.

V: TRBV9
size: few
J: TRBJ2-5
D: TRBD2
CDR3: CASSVESGRAEETQYF
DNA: TGTGCCAGCAGCGTAGAGAGCGGGAGGGCCGAAGAGACCCAGTACTTC

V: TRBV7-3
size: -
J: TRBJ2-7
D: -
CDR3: CASSPSKTGQSFYEQYF
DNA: TGTGCCAGCAGCCCCTCAAAAACGGGACAAAGCTTCTACGAGCAGTACTTC

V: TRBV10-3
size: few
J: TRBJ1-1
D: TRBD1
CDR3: CAISESTWGGGNTEAFF
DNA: TGTGCCATCAGTGAGTCGACTTGGGGAGGGGGCAACACTGAAGCTTTCTTT

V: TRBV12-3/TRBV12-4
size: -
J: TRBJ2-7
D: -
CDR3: CASADSYYEQYF
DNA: TGTGCCAGCGCGGACAGCTACTACGAGCAGTACTTC

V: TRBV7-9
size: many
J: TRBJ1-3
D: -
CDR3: CASAGRRGNTIYF
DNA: TGTGCCAGCGCGGGTCGGCGCGGAAACACCATATATTTT

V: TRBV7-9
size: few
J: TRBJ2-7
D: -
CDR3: CASSFTGSYEQYF
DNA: TGTGCCAGCAGCTTCACAGGGAGTTACGAGCAGTACTTC

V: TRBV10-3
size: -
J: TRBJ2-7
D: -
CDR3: CASSDGGAGVYEQYF
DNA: TGTGCCAGCAGTGACGGAGGGGCAGGAGTCTACGAGCAGTACTTC

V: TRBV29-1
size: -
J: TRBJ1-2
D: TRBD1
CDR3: CSVEEGQGVYGYTF
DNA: TGCAGCGTTGAGGAGGGACAGGGGGTCTATGGCTACACCTTC

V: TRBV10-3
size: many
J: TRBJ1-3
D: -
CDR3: CAIQAFARGNTIYF
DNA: TGTGCCATACAGGCTTTCGCTAGAGGAAACACCATATATTTT

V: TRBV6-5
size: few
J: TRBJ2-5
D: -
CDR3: CASRRTRKETQYF
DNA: TGTGCCAGCAGACGGACCCGAAAGGAGACCCAGTACTTC

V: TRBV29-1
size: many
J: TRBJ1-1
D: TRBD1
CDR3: CSARQGIGTEAFF
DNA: TGCAGCGCCCGACAGGGGATCGGCACTGAAGCTTTCTTT

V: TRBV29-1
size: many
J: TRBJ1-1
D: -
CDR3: CSVAEGGTEAFF
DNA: TGCAGCGTTGCGGAGGGAGGCACTGAAGCTTTCTTT

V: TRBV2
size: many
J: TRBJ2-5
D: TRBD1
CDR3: CASSAGGQGQETQYF
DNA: TGTGCCAGCAGTGCTGGGGGACAGGGACAAGAGACCCAGTACTTC

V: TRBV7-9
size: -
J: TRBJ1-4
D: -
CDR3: CASSPSELNEKLFF
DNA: TGCGCCAGCAGCCCCTCGGAGCTTAATGAAAAACTGTTTTTT

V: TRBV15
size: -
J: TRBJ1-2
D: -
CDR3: CATSSLAVEGYTF
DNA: TGTGCCACCAGCAGTTTAGCGGTGGAAGGCTACACCTTC

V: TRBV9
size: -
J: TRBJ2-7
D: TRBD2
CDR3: CASSVSTSGPYEQYF
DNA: TGTGCCAGCAGCGTATCGACTAGCGGACCCTACGAGCAGTACTTC

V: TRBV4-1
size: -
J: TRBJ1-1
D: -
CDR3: CASSQDLRRQGTEAFF
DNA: TGCGCCAGCAGCCAAGACCTTCGAAGGCAGGGCACTGAAGCTTTCTTT

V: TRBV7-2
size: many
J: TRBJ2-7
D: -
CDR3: CASSLSTVSYEQYF
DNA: TGTGCCAGCAGCTTGTCGACCGTCTCCTACGAGCAGTACTTC

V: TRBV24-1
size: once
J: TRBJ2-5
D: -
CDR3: CATSDLRGAGEETQYF
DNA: TGTGCCACCAGTGATTTGCGGGGTGCCGGGGAAGAGACCCAGTACTTC

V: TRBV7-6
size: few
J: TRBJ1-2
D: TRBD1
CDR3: CASSLDRGSFYGYTF
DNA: TGTGCCAGCAGCTTGGACAGGGGCTCATTCTATGGCTACACCTTC

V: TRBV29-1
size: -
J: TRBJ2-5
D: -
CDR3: CSVGGAGAQGETQYF
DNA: TGCAGCGTGGGGGGGGCAGGGGCGCAGGGAGAGACCCAGTACTTC

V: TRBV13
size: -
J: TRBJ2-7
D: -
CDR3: CASSNLRGRGEQYF
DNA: TGTGCCAGCAGCAACCTTCGGGGGCGCGGCGAGCAGTACTTC

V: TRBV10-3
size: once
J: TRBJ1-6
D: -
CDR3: CAISEGEVSPLHF
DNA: TGTGCCATCAGTGAGGGGGAGGTGTCACCCCTCCACTTT

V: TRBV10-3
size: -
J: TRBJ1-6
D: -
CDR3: CASSRRGGGSPLHF
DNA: TGTGCCAGCAGCCGACGCGGTGGTGGTTCACCCCTCCACTTT

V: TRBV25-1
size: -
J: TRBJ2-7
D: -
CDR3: CAAQQRQHQYEQYF
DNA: TGCGCCGCCCAGCAGCGACAGCATCAATACGAGCAGTACTTC

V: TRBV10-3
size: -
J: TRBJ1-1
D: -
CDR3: CAISEPRGKTEAFF
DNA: TGTGCCATCAGTGAACCCAGGGGCAAGACTGAAGCTTTCTTT

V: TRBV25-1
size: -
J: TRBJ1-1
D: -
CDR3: CAWSVEGTGTEAFF
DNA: TGTGCCTGGAGTGTAGAGGGGACGGGCACTGAAGCTTTCTTT

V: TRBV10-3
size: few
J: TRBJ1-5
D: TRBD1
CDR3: CAISERGQRSQHF
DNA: TGTGCCATCAGTGAGAGGGGACAGCGGTCCCAGCATTTT

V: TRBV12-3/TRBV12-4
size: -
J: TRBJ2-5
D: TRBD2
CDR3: CASSMGLAGVETQYF
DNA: TGTGCCAGCAGCATGGGACTAGCGGGAGTTGAGACCCAGTACTTC

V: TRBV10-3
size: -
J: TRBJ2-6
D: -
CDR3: CARVPGSISGANVLTF
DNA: TGTGCTAGAGTTCCGGGGTCGATCTCTGGGGCCAACGTCCTGACTTTC

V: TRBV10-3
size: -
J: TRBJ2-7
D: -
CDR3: CASSSWTAPYEQYF
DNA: TGTGCCAGCAGCTCCTGGACAGCTCCCTACGAGCAGTACTTC